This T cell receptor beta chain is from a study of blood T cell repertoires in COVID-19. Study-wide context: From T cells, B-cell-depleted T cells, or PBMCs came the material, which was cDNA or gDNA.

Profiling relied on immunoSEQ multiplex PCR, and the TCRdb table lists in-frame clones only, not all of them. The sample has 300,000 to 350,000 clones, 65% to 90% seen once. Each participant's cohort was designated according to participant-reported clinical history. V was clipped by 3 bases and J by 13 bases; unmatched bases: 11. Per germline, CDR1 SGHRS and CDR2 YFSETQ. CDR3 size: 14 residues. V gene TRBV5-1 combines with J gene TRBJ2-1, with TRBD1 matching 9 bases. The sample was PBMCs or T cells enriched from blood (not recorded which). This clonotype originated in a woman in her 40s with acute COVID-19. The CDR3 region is CASSCSGTGCFQFF. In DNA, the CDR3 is TGCGCCAGCAGCTGTTCCGGGACAGGGTGTTTTCAGTTCTTC.